A selection of T cell receptor beta chains follows, all from one sample in a study of monozygotic twins with inflammatory bowel disease. TCRdb re-called the 5' RACE reads, yielding one record per CDR3 amino acid sequence without DNA. In all, the sample yields under 350,000 distinct CDR3 sequences. Sequencing was performed on blood. Receptor source: a human donor with ulcerative colitis or Crohn's disease, or a healthy co-twin of an affected twin (not recorded which). Each CDR3 is given with its conserved first and last residue.

CDR3 length	J gene	V gene	CDR3 protein
11	TRBJ2-7	TRBV27	CASRGWAEQYF
14	TRBJ2-7	TRBV28	CASSLGGRIYEQYF
16	TRBJ2-3	TRBV5-6	CASSQWTIMAMDTQYF
15	TRBJ2-7	TRBV19	CASTSPPGQDYEQYF
13	TRBJ1-3	TRBV20-1	CSARSPSGNTIYF
17	TRBJ1-3	TRBV7-2	CASSLGTGRFSGNTIYF
11	TRBJ2-1	TRBV6-5	CASSYSGEQFF
14	TRBJ1-5	TRBV6-2/TRBV6-3	CASSSNGANQPQHF
15	TRBJ2-2	TRBV30	CAWSVGRTNTGELFF
18	TRBJ2-7	TRBV11-2	CASSLVGGQGFFYYEQYF
14	TRBJ1-5	TRBV7-8	CASSPMGDTLPQHF
14	TRBJ1-2	TRBV2	CASFDGVADYGYTF
15	TRBJ2-7	TRBV11-2	CASHSFLTNSYEQYF
15	TRBJ1-6	TRBV7-3	CASSQGEGGGSPLHF
16	TRBJ2-2	TRBV25-1	CASSDSRTGRTGELFF
19	TRBJ2-6	TRBV15	CATSRDKGIPPSGANVLTF
17	TRBJ2-3	TRBV7-2	CASSLGSGGRRTDTQYF
15	TRBJ2-5	TRBV7-2	CASSPPGRARKTQYF
17	TRBJ2-5	TRBV12-3/TRBV12-4	CASSSPPLAGVVETQYF
18	TRBJ1-6	TRBV11-2	CASSLKYRTGWNNSPLHF
14	TRBJ2-5	TRBV7-9	CASSPTWGAGTQYF
15	TRBJ2-1	TRBV15	CATSESGRRYNEQFF
18	TRBJ2-1	TRBV5-1	CASSQRTSGRSSYNEQFF
13	TRBJ2-3	TRBV15	CATRGGMTDTQYF
12	TRBJ2-7	TRBV18	CASSPGQTLGYF
14	TRBJ1-6	TRBV2	CASSRQVYNSPLHF
15	TRBJ2-3	TRBV27	CASWVGRGSTDTQYF
16	TRBJ2-6	TRBV20-1	CSARWGPSSGANVLTF
17	TRBJ2-6	TRBV20-1	CSARVTSGSGGANVLTF
18	TRBJ2-4	TRBV28	CASSTRTGGIGAKNIQYF
14	TRBJ2-7	TRBV3-1	CASSQAGLSYEQYF
16	TRBJ2-4	TRBV12-3/TRBV12-4	CASSLPGTGVKNIQYF
15	TRBJ1-5	TRBV12-3/TRBV12-4	CASSSSTGLNQPQHF
17	TRBJ1-1	TRBV6-2/TRBV6-3	CASTYSGQGNMNTEAFF
18	TRBJ2-7	TRBV6-5	CASSYSASGRGVTYEQYF
13	TRBJ1-2	TRBV27	CASSFSQAPSYTF
15	TRBJ2-3	TRBV7-2	CASSWGSVVADTQYF
19	TRBJ2-3	TRBV20-1	CSARDTPLGLAGNTDTQYF
14	TRBJ2-1	TRBV24-1	CATSDPSGSHEQFF
16	TRBJ2-6	TRBV6-2/TRBV6-3	CASSWSGSSGANVLTF
15	TRBJ1-6	TRBV2	CASSEAGRYNSPLHF
12	TRBJ2-5	TRBV30	CAWSAGGETQYF
13	TRBJ1-1	TRBV10-3	CAISSGGNTEAFF
17	TRBJ2-3	TRBV6-2/TRBV6-3	CASSYNPGGRSTDTQYF
14	TRBJ1-2	TRBV12-3/TRBV12-4	CASSSDKPPYGYTF
15	TRBJ2-7	TRBV29-1	CSVEGGQTGHFEQYF
11	TRBJ2-7	TRBV28	CAGASGGEQYF
15	TRBJ2-1	TRBV4-2	CASSQGTGERNEQFF
16	TRBJ2-5	TRBV7-8	CASSPRLAGAYETQYF
17	TRBJ2-7	TRBV20-1	CRVLGLAEEGHSYEQYF
16	TRBJ2-3	TRBV20-1	CSARDQGALRTDTQYF
16	TRBJ1-5	TRBV27	CASRLSSTASNQPQHF
16	TRBJ2-3	TRBV4-3	CASSQDISESTDTQYF
15	TRBJ2-1	TRBV3-1	CASSQEGGTGGIQFF
14	TRBJ1-2	TRBV28	CASHRDRANYGYTF
11	TRBJ2-1	TRBV5-6	CASTSGLEQFF
13	TRBJ2-7	TRBV12-3/TRBV12-4	CASSLEREGRQYF